Below are 10 T cell receptor beta chains sequenced from a single sample in a study of blood T cells in healthy people across ages. With a J-beta primer mix and a sample-barcoded 5' primer, a second PCR ran 7 to 11 cycles. Using its own MiXCR run on the 5' RACE reads, TCRdb lists one record per CDR3 protein. The sample includes under 1,100,000 distinct CDR3 sequences, almost 25% of them seen just once. These data also formed part of another study, on T cells of mothers and their children.

The sample taken for sequencing was blood. The receptors come from a girl aged 2-10 years in good health.

In regard to this clonotype: A read error may account for a junction end that differs from germline. The chain recombines TRBV19 with TRBJ1-4; D not resolved. The CDR3 is 11 amino acids. CDR1 is LNHDA, CDR2 SQIVND, per germline (reference sequence). CDR3 in DNA: TGTGCCAGTACAGCAGGCCCGAGTTGGGTTTTT. This translates into CASTAGPSWVF. Full variable domain (remainder filled in from reference TRBV19 and TRBJ1-4): DGGITQSPKYLFRKEGQNVTLSCEQNLNHDAMYWYRQDPGQGLRLIYYSQIVNDFQKGDIAEGYSVSREKKESFPLTVTSAQKNPTAFYLCASTAGPSWVFGSGTQLSVL.

V gene TRBV7-8 combines with J gene TRBJ2-7; 7 bases fit TRBD2. The CDR3 runs to 15 residues. V dropped 3 bases and J dropped 0; count of bases not matched to a gene: 5. In germline, CDR1 is SGHVS, CDR2 FQNEAQ. The CDR3 here is CASSFGEGSSYEQYF. The CDR3 nucleotides are TGTGCCAGCAGCTTCGGGGAGGGGTCCTCCTACGAGCAGTACTTC.

The sample holds a few counts of this clonotype. The chain joins TRBV6-4 to TRBJ1-5; unclear D gene. Trimming took 5 bases from V and 0 from J, leaving 11 bases between them. CDR1 is MRHNA, CDR2 SNTAGT, per germline. The CDR3 is made up of 15 amino acids. This chain's CDR3 is CASSPQIYSNQPQHF. The CDR3 coding sequence is TGTGCCAGCAGTCCACAGATTTATAGCAATCAGCCCCAGCATTTT.

This chain joins TRBV27 and TRBJ2-5; no clear D gene. Germline CDR1 MNHEY, CDR2 SMNVEV (reference sequence). Trimming took off 5 bases at V and 4 bases at J, with 17 bases between the two ends. The CDR3 has 15 amino acids. CDR3 coding DNA: TGTGCCAGCAGTCTCTTCAGCCCCCCAAGAGAGACCCAGTACTTC. As protein: CASSLFSPPRETQYF.

The rearrangement joins TRBV12-5 to TRBJ2-3; 8 bases agree with TRBD1. CDR3 length: 15 residues. The germline CDR1 and CDR2 sequences are LGHNT and FRNRAP. Trimming at V came to 8 bases and at J to 1 base, leaving 8 bases not matched to a gene. CDR3 nucleotides: TGTGCTAGTTTCCAGTGGGGACAGGGCACAGATACGCAGTATTTT. This sequence encodes CASFQWGQGTDTQYF.

This clonotype came up a few times. The V and J genes are TRBV28 and TRBJ2-5; D possibly uses TRBD1 or TRBD2 (6 bases each). Judging by the DNA end, TRBJ2-1 fits better; the J call may be wrong. The CDR3 is 13 residues long. Germline-derived CDR1 and CDR2 are MDHEN and SYDVKM. In DNA form, the CDR3 reads TGTGCCATCACAGAGGGGGGACTCTCTGGGCAGTTCTTC. This sequence encodes CAITEGGLSGQFF.

The V gene is TRBV7-9, the J gene TRBJ1-4, with 10 bases that match TRBD1. CDR1 and CDR2 from the germline V gene are SEHNR and FQNEAQ (reference sequence). The J segment lost 6 bases and the V segment lost 2 bases, leaving 3 bases of the junction unmatched. This CDR3 comprises 15 residues. This CDR3 is CASSLPGTGDEKLFF. DNA for the CDR3: TGTGCCAGCAGCTTACCCGGGACAGGGGATGAAAAACTGTTTTTT. The full variable domain, in which reference TRBV7-9 and TRBJ1-4 provide the parts outside the CDR3, is DTGVSQNPRHKITKRGQNVTFRCDPISEHNRLYWYRQTLGQGPEFLTYFQNEAQLEKSRLLSDRFSAERPKGSFSTLEIQRTEQGDSAMYLCASSLPGTGDEKLFFGSGTQLSVL.

The rearrangement uses TRBV29-1 and TRBJ2-5, with D tentatively TRBD2 (5 bases). Near its end, the DNA agrees better with TRBJ2-1, so the J call may be wrong. CDR3 size: 15 residues. The germline gives CDR1 SQVTM, CDR2 ANQGSEA. In DNA form, the CDR3 reads TGCAGCGTGCGAGTTAGCGAGCCCCGGGGTGGTGAGCAGTTCTTC. Its protein is CSVRVSEPRGGEQFF.

The gene calls are TRBV9 and TRBJ2-7; 8 bases align to TRBD2. Germline trimming cut 4 bases from V and 7 bases from J; bases unmatched to any gene: 16. The length of the CDR3 is 16 residues. Germline V lookup: CDR1 SGDLS, CDR2 YYNGEE. The DNA of the CDR3 is TGTGCCAGCAGCCCCGGCCCAGCGGGAGCTGGCCGGGAGCAGTACTTC. Translating gives CASSPGPAGAGREQYF.

A remark on this clonotype: One end of the junction is discordant with germline, which a read error may explain. This sequence joins TRBV9 and TRBJ2-7, with unresolved D. Per germline, CDR1 SGDLS and CDR2 YYNGEE. The CDR3 runs 13 residues. The CDR3 region is CAGSAQVTGEQYF. CDR3 sequence (DNA): TGTGCCGGCAGCGCGCAGGTCACGGGTGAGCAGTACTTC.